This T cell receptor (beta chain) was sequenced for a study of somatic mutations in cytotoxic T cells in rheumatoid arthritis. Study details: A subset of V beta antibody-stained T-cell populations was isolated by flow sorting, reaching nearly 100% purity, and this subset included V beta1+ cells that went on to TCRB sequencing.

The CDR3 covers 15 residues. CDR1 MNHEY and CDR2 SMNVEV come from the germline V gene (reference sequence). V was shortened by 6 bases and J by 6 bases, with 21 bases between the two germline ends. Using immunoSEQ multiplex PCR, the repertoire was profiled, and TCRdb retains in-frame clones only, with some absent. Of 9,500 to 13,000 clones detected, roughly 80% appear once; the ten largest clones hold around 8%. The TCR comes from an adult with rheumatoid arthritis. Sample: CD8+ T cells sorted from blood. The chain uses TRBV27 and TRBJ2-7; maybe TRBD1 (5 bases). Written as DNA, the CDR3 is TGTGCCAGCAGACCTACATTGGGGCGACCCGGCGAGCAGTACTTC. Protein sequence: CASRPTLGRPGEQYF.